This T cell receptor beta chain was documented in a study of T-cell reconstitution after alpha-beta-depleted transplantation in children. Preparing the TCRbeta library involved the use of unique molecular identifiers. TCRdb recomputed calls from the PCR reads with MiXCR, one row per CDR3 protein. The table has roughly 300,000 distinct CDR3 sequences, around a tenth seen once. Study results and limitations: From newly produced T cells came most of the T-cell counts and diversity one year after transplant.

This clonotype was detected many times. The antigen is undetermined. Per germline, CDR1 MDHEN and CDR2 SYDVKM. Trimming pared 7 bases from V and 5 bases from J, leaving 25 bases between. The CDR3 loop spans 17 amino acids. Source: peripheral blood, taken 180 days after TCRalphabeta/CD19-depleted stem cell transplant. The chain recombines TRBV28 with TRBJ2-3; the D gene is possibly TRBD2 (6 bases). The clonotype originates from a male patient under 10 years old who had a stem cell transplant for chronic granulomatous disease, so the T cells may come from the graft donor. The CDR3 nucleotides read TGTGCCAGCAAAATCGGGGGAAGACGTGGCCATGGAGATACGCAGTATTTT. It codes for CASKIGGRRGHGDTQYF.